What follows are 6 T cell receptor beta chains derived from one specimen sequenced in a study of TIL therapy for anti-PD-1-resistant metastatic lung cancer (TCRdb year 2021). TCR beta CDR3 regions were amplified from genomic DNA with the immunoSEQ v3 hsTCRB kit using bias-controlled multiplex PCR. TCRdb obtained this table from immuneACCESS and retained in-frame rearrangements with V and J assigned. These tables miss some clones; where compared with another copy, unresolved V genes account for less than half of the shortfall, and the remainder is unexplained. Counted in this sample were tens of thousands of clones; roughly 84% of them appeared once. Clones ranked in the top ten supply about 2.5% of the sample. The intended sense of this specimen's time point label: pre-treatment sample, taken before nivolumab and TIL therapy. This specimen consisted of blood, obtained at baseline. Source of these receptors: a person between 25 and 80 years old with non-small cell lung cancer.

The CDR3 nucleotides are TGTGCCAGCAGGACAGGGGCCGAAGGCGAAAAACTGTTTTTT. It yields the protein CASRTGAEGEKLFF. V and J are TRBV7-9 and TRBJ1-4; 8 bases fit TRBD1. This CDR3 contains 14 residues. With V trimmed by 6 bases and J by 8 bases, 8 bases remained unmatched. The germline CDR1 and CDR2 sequences are SEHNR and FQNEAQ (reference sequence).

CDR3 bases: TGTGCCAGCAGCTTAGGGGCAAACTATGGCTACACCTTC. Its translation is CASSLGANYGYTF. This rearrangement joins TRBV5-4 to TRBJ1-2; weak D call: TRBD1 (5 bases). This CDR3 spans 13 amino acids. V gave up 2 bases and J gave up 2 bases, with 7 bases separating them. Germline CDR1 is SGHNT and CDR2 is YYREEE (reference sequence).

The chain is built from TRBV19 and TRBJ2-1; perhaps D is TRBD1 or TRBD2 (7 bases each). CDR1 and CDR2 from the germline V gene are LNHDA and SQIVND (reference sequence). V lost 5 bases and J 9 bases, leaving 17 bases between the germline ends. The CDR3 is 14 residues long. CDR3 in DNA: TGTGCCAGTAGTGACGATCCAGGGGGGGGTGAGCAGTTCTTC. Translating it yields CASSDDPGGGEQFF.

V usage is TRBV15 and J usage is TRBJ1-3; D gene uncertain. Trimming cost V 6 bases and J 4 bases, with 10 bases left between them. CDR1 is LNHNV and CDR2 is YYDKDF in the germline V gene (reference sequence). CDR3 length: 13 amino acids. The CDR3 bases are TGTGCCACCAGACCATGGGCCGGAAACACCATATATTTT. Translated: CATRPWAGNTIYF.

CDR3 residues: CASSDRQALSSPLHF. The CDR3 DNA is TGTGCCAGCAGCGACCGACAGGCCTTAAGTTCACCCCTCCACTTT. The rearrangement joins TRBV3-1 (or the pseudogene TRBV3-2) to TRBJ1-6; perhaps TRBD1 as D (6 bases). Trimming took 5 bases from V and 9 from J, leaving 17 bases between them. The CDR3 runs to 15 residues. The V gene's germline CDR1 is LGHDT and CDR2 YNNKEL (reference sequence).

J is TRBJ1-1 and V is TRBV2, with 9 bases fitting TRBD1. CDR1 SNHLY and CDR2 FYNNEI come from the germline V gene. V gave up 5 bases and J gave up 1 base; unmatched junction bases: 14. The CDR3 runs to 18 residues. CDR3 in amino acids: CASSFRRDRVMGNTEAFF. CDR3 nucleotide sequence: TGTGCCAGCAGTTTTCGCCGGGACAGGGTTATGGGGAACACTGAAGCTTTCTTT.